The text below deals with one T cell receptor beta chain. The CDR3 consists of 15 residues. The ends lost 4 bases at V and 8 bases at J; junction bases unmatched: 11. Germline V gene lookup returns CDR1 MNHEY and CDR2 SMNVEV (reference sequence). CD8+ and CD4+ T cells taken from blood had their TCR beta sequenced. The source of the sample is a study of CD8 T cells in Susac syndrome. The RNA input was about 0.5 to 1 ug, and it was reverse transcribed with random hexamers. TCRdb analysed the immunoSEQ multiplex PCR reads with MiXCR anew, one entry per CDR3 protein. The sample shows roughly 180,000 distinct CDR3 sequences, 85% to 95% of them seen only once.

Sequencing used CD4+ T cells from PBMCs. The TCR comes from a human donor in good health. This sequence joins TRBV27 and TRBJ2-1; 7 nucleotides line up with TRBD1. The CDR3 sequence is CASSSGQVLFDEQFF. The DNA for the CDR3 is TGTGCCAGCAGTTCCGGACAGGTACTGTTCGATGAGCAGTTCTTC.